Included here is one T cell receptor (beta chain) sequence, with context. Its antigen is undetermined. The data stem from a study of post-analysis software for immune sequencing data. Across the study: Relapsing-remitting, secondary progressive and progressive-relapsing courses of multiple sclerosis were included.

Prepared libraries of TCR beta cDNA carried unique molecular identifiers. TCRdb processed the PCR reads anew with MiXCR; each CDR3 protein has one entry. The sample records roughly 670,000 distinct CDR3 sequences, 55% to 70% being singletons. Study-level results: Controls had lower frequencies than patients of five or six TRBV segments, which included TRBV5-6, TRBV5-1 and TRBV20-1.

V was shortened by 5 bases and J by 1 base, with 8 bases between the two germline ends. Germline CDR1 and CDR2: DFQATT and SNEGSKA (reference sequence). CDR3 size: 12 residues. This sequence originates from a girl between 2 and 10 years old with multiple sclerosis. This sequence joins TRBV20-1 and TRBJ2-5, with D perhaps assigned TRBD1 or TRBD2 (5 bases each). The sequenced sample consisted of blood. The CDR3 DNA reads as TGCAGTGCTGCCGGGGCCCAAGAGACCCAGTACTTC. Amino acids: CSAAGAQETQYF.